This record looks at one TCR beta chain sequence and its context. These data are taken from a study of blood T cell repertoires in COVID-19. Study information: Sites in the United States, Italy and Spain provided acute and convalescent COVID-19 samples. T cells, B-cell-depleted T cells, or PBMCs provided the cDNA or gDNA that served as material.

Authors' data handling: Amplifying reference gene primers gave estimates of nucleated cell counts. Method: immunoSEQ multiplex PCR; TCRdb's copy keeps in-frame clones and lacks some. V and J calls and clone size are those listed in that table; D and trimming were worked out from the DNA. The sample holds 240,000 or so clones, under 85% seen once. CDR1 MNHEY and CDR2 SVGAGI come from the germline V gene. J lost 8 bases, V lost 7 bases, and 6 bases had no gene match. This CDR3 region has 12 residues. This receptor was taken from a man aged 30 to 39 who had recovered from COVID-19. The chain joins TRBV6-5 to TRBJ1-2; 8 bases line up with TRBD1. Sequencing used peripheral blood. The CDR3 DNA sequence: TGTGCCAGCATGCAGGGGGCATTCGGCTACACCTTC. Amino acid sequence: CASMQGAFGYTF.